This T cell receptor (beta chain) was sequenced for a study of blood T cell repertoires in COVID-19. V lost 3 bases and J 0 bases, leaving 5 bases between the germline ends. Germline CDR1 is SEHNR and CDR2 is FQNEAQ (reference sequence). The CDR3 runs to 14 residues. Only in-frame clones appear in the TCRdb table, and some are missing; sequencing was by immunoSEQ multiplex PCR. In the table there are fewer than 350,000 clones, about nine tenths of which are singletons. Participants, roughly 18 to 90 years old, spanned fewer than 30 US areas. Sequenced input: PBMCs or T cells enriched from blood (not recorded which). This TCR was recovered from a woman aged 40 to 55 who had recovered from COVID-19. The chain employs TRBV7-9 and TRBJ1-4; no reliable D call. The CDR3 region has the DNA TGTGCCAGCAGCTTCGCTACAACTAATGAAAAACTGTTTTTT. It codes for CASSFATTNEKLFF.